This T cell receptor (beta chain) was observed in a study of OX40 agonist ivuxolimab in advanced cancers. V trimming: 5 bases; J trimming: 0 bases; junction bases outside the gene matches: 3. Germline V gives CDR1 SEHNR, CDR2 FQNEAQ (reference sequence). CDR3 length: 14 amino acids. Repertoires were generated with immunoSEQ multiplex PCR, while TCRdb's copy carries only in-frame clones and drops some. Of over 50,000 clones in the sample, more than 85% were seen once. The chain carries TRBV7-9 and TRBJ2-5; 7 bases are shared with TRBD1. The sample here was CD4+ or CD8+ T cells sorted from blood, taken in a trial of the OX40 agonist ivuxolimab. The clonotype comes from an adult with an advanced solid tumor such as melanoma, head and neck, liver or kidney cancer. This CDR3 reads CASSHGQDQETQYF. The CDR3 DNA is TGTGCCAGCAGCCATGGACAGGACCAAGAGACCCAGTACTTC.